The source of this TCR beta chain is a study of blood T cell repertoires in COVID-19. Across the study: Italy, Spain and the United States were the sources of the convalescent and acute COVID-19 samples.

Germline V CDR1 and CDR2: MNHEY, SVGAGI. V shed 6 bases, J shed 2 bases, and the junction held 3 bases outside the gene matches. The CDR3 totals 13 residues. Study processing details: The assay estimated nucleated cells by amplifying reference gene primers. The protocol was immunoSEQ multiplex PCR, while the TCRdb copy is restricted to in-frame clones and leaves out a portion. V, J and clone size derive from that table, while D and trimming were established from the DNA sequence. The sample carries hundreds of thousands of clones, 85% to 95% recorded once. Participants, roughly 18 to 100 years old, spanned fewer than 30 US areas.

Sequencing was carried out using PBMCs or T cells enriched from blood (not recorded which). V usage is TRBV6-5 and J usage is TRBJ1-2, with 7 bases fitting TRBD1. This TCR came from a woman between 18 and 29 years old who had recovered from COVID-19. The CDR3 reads CASRIGGNYGYTF. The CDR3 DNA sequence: TGTGCCAGCAGGATAGGGGGCAACTATGGCTACACCTTC.